The 20 T cell receptor beta chains below come from one sample, sequenced in a study of shared clonotypes between healthy human individuals. TCRdb's table, derived via immunoSEQ multiplex PCR, lists solely in-frame clones and lacks some. The repertoire has more than 150,000 clones, over 80% of them found once; the top ten carry around 0.067%. The sequencing input was naive CD4+ T cells sorted from blood. This sample's subset: CD45RA+ positively selected. These receptors were collected from a young woman in good health.

The chain combines TRBV29-1 with TRBJ2-7, with 7 bases fitting TRBD1. The CDR3 extends over 13 amino acids. Germline V gives CDR1 SQVTM, CDR2 ANQGSEA. With V trimmed by 6 bases and J by 3 bases, 8 bases remained unmatched. This chain's CDR3 is CSVTGTDFYEQYF. CDR3 coding DNA: TGCAGCGTGACCGGGACAGACTTCTACGAGCAGTACTTC.

This rearrangement joins TRBV28 to TRBJ2-5; D gene unclear. The J call may not be correct, given that the DNA end is closer to TRBJ2-7. There are 15 residues in the CDR3. Germline loops: CDR1 MDHEN, CDR2 SYDVKM. The CDR3: CASSSGSLSSYEQYF. DNA of the CDR3: TGTGCCAGCAGTTCTGGGTCTCTGAGCTCCTACGAGCAGTACTTC.

The V and J genes are TRBV4-2 and TRBJ2-5, with TRBD2 identical over 8 bases. The length of the CDR3 is 17 residues. V was pared by 2 bases and J by 10 bases, with 18 bases of the junction left unmatched. The germline gives CDR1 LGHNA, CDR2 YNFKEQ. CDR3 region: CASSQPIPFLAGSYQYF. The DNA for the CDR3 is TGTGCCAGCAGCCAACCTATACCTTTTCTAGCGGGCTCATACCAGTACTTC.

The chain links TRBV7-8 to TRBJ1-2; possible D gene TRBD1, 5 bases. The CDR3 is 14 residues long. The V gene lost 5 bases and the J gene lost 0 bases, with 10 bases spanning the gap. Germline V gene lookup returns CDR1 SGHVS and CDR2 FQNEAQ. CDR3 coding DNA: TGTGCCAGCAGCCCCTCGACAGCTAACTATGGCTACACCTTC. Translated: CASSPSTANYGYTF.

The rearrangement uses TRBV6-5 and TRBJ2-7; no firm D call. CDR1 is MNHEY and CDR2 is SVGAGI in the germline V gene. The CDR3 consists of 13 residues. The germline V and J ends were trimmed by 7 bases and 1 base, with 11 bases remaining between them. CDR3 in amino acids: CASTPGYSYEQYF. DNA of the CDR3: TGTGCCAGCACCCCCGGCTATTCCTACGAGCAGTACTTC.

Only one count was recorded for this clone. The chain combines TRBV5-8 with TRBJ2-2; D gene ambiguous. Germline loops: CDR1 SGHTS, CDR2 YDEGEE. The CDR3 totals 17 residues. Between the trimmed V and J ends, which lost 4 bases and 6 bases, there was a span of 22 bases. In DNA form, the CDR3 reads TGTGCCAGCAGCAGCCGTTTTGAGCTTCTTTTCGCCGGGGAGCTGTTTTTT. Translating gives CASSSRFELLFAGELFF. The full variable domain, its missing parts supplied by reference TRBV5-8 and TRBJ2-2, is EAGVTQSPTHLIKTRGQQATLRCSPISGHTSVYWYQQALGLGLQFLLWYDEGEERNRGNFPPRFSGRQFPNYSSELNVNALELEDSALYLCASSSRFELLFAGELFFGEGSRLTVL.

The chain combines TRBV4-1 with TRBJ2-4, with 7 bases lining up with TRBD1. The V and J ends lost 7 bases and 1 base, in that order; junction bases with no gene match: 13. The CDR3 covers 17 residues. Germline CDR1 reads MGHRA; CDR2 reads YSYEKL. The CDR3, as DNA: TGCGCCAGCACGAACCGTGCGACAGGGTTTGCCAAAAACATTCAGTACTTC. Translation: CASTNRATGFAKNIQYF.

The J gene is TRBJ1-2, the V gene TRBV20-1; D is uncertain. The germline V gene encodes CDR1 DFQATT and CDR2 SNEGSKA (reference sequence). The germline V and J ends were trimmed by 0 bases and 8 bases, with 7 bases remaining between them. The length of the CDR3 is 11 residues. The CDR3 DNA follows: TGCAGTGCTAGAGACAGCTACGGCTACACCTTC. This sequence encodes CSARDSYGYTF.

A remark on this clone: The junction and the germline gene differ at one end; a read error may be behind it. The rearrangement joins TRBV5-1 to TRBJ2-5; 7 bases agree with TRBD1. CDR1 is SGHRS, CDR2 YFSETQ, per germline. The CDR3 extends over 16 amino acids. The CDR3 spells CASSFGSQGLQEIQYF. DNA for the CDR3: TGCGCCAGCAGTTTCGGCTCACAGGGGCTACAAGAGATCCAGTACTTC. Complete variable domain (other parts from reference TRBV5-1 and TRBJ2-5): KAGVTQTPRYLIKTRGQQVTLSCSPISGHRSVSWYQQTPGQGLQFLFEYFSETQRNKGNFPGRFSGRQFSNSRSEMNVSTLELGDSALYLCASSFGSQGLQEIQYFGPGTRLLVL.

This chain joins TRBV15 and TRBJ1-5; D might be TRBD1 (6 bases). Between the trimmed V and J ends, which lost 1 base and 0 bases, there was a span of 19 bases. The germline gives CDR1 LNHNV, CDR2 YYDKDF (reference sequence). The CDR3 contains 19 residues. Here the CDR3 DNA reads TGTGCCACCAGCAGAGTTGGCGGCAGGGGATTCCTTAGCAATCAGCCCCAGCATTTT. It is translated as CATSRVGGRGFLSNQPQHF.

The chain couples TRBV10-2 to TRBJ1-5; 7 bases fit TRBD1. Germline CDR1 WSHSY, CDR2 SAAADI. The trim removed 1 base at V and 1 base at J, leaving 1 base unmatched. The CDR3 totals 15 residues. CDR3: CASSEWTGSNQPQHF. CDR3 in DNA: TGCGCCAGCAGTGAGTGGACAGGCAGCAATCAGCCCCAGCATTTT.

The count of this clone is one. The chain couples TRBV11-2 to TRBJ2-5, with a possible D match to TRBD2 (5 bases). Per the germline V gene, CDR1 is SGHAT and CDR2 is FQNNGV. The length of the CDR3 is 13 residues. Trimming removed 7 bases from V and 3 bases from J, with 12 bases in between. CDR3 protein: CASTGLKKETQYF. CDR3 nucleotide sequence: TGTGCCAGCACCGGACTGAAGAAAGAGACCCAGTACTTC.

The V and J genes are TRBV19 and TRBJ2-1, with TRBD2 identical over 13 bases. Germline values: CDR1 LNHDA, CDR2 SQIVND (reference sequence). V was clipped by 8 bases and J by 7 bases; unmatched bases: 14. CDR3 length: 17 amino acids. This CDR3 is CASGISRTSGSGNEQFF. The CDR3 DNA reads TGTGCCAGTGGCATTTCCAGGACTAGCGGGAGTGGGAATGAGCAGTTCTTC.

The chain combines TRBV28 with TRBJ1-5, with TRBD1 as a possible D gene (5 bases). Germline V gene sequence: CDR1 MDHEN, CDR2 SYDVKM. This CDR3 has 14 amino acids. Trimming took off 6 bases at V and 2 bases at J, with 11 bases between the two ends. This CDR3 reads CASRYQGGNQPQHF. CDR3 sequence (DNA): TGTGCCAGCAGATATCAGGGTGGCAATCAGCCCCAGCATTTT.

The V and J genes are TRBV6-1 and TRBJ1-5, with a tentative D call TRBD1 (6 bases). Trimming removed 8 bases at V and 2 bases at J, with 16 bases between. CDR1 and CDR2 from the germline V gene are MNHNS and SASEGT. The CDR3 length is 15 residues. In DNA form, the CDR3 reads TGTGCCAGCGGGAGAAGGGACATGGGCAATCAGCCCCAGCATTTT. Translated, it gives CASGRRDMGNQPQHF.

The V and J genes are TRBV27 and TRBJ2-6; D unclear. Trimming cost V 1 base and J 1 base, with 8 bases left between them. Germline V gene lookup returns CDR1 MNHEY and CDR2 SMNVEV (reference sequence). CDR3 length: 16 residues. The CDR3 sequence is CASSLFIGSGANVLTF. Written as DNA, the CDR3 is TGTGCCAGCAGTTTATTTATCGGATCTGGGGCCAACGTCCTGACTTTC.

The sample holds one count of this clone. The chain couples TRBV29-1 to TRBJ2-2; TRBD2 aligns across 11 bases. CDR1 is SQVTM, CDR2 ANQGSEA, per germline. This CDR3 region has 19 residues. V trimming: 2 bases; J trimming: 7 bases; junction bases outside the gene matches: 18. CDR3 nucleotides: TGCAGCGTTGAAACGCGGTCTAGCGGGAGGATAGGTGGAAGCGGGGAGCTGTTTTTT. Protein product: CSVETRSSGRIGGSGELFF.

The V and J genes are TRBV6-1 and TRBJ2-4; no clear D gene. The CDR3 spans 14 residues. CDR1 and CDR2 from the germline V gene are MNHNS and SASEGT. V lost 3 bases, J lost 0 bases, and 6 bases lay in between. DNA for the CDR3: TGTGCCAGCAGTGATTCGGGAGCCAAAAACATTCAGTACTTC. Protein sequence: CASSDSGAKNIQYF.

The chain combines TRBV19 with TRBJ2-3, with D maybe TRBD1 (5 bases). This CDR3 region has 15 residues. CDR1 is LNHDA, CDR2 SQIVND, per germline (reference sequence). Trimming cost V 3 bases and J 0 bases, with 10 bases left between them. DNA for the CDR3: TGTGCCAGTAGTATTGGACACAAGAGCACAGATACGCAGTATTTT. Amino acids: CASSIGHKSTDTQYF.

V is TRBV10-3 and J is TRBJ2-5, with 9 bases that match TRBD1. There are 14 residues in the CDR3. Germline V CDR1 and CDR2: ENHRY, SYGVKD. The V and J ends lost 4 bases and 11 bases, in that order; junction bases with no gene match: 11. CDR3 DNA sequence: TGTGCCATCAGTGGGCCCGGGACAGGGTTAGAGCAGTACTTC. Its translation: CAISGPGTGLEQYF.